A single T cell receptor beta chain is shown here with its context. This entry is derived from a study of blood T cell repertoires in COVID-19. Methods used by the authors: Amplification from reference gene primers served as the basis for estimated nucleated cell counts. Some clones are missing from TCRdb's copy, which holds only in-frame ones; the method was immunoSEQ multiplex PCR. The V and J calls and clone size come from that table; D and trimming were worked out from the DNA. The sample shows 100,000 or so clones, approximately 80% of them seen only once. J lost 7 bases, V lost 6 bases, and 6 bases had no gene match. Germline CDR1 MDHEN, CDR2 SYDVKM. There are 15 residues in the CDR3.

This sequence was found in a woman older than 75 with acute or convalescent COVID-19. Sequencing was carried out using peripheral blood. The chain links TRBV28 to TRBJ2-1, with 13 bases identical to TRBD2. This CDR3 is CASRLAGGRINEQFF. The CDR3 DNA reads as TGTGCCAGCAGACTAGCGGGAGGGAGGATTAATGAGCAGTTCTTC.